These 17 T cell receptor beta chains were sequenced from one sample in a study of shared clonotypes between healthy human individuals. The repertoire was sequenced with immunoSEQ multiplex PCR; TCRdb's copy has only in-frame clones and lacks some. The repertoire holds roughly 660,000 clones, with about nine tenths as singletons. The sample taken for sequencing was memory CD8+ T cells from PBMCs. Subset meaning: CD45RO+ cells pooled with CCR7-negative TemRA cells. These receptors originate from a young man in good health. Some clones in this sample may be carry-over from other donors' samples.

This chain links TRBV27 with TRBJ1-5, with 11 bases aligning to TRBD1. The CDR3 is 19 amino acids. The V and J ends lost 5 bases and 5 bases, in that order; junction bases with no gene match: 17. Looked up from germline, CDR1 is MNHEY and CDR2 is SMNVEV (reference sequence). CDR3 DNA: TGTGCCAGCAGTCCCCAACCGGGACAGGGGGAACTTCGTTATCAGCCCCAGCATTTT. It translates to CASSPQPGQGELRYQPQHF.

V usage is TRBV11-2 and J usage is TRBJ2-1, with D unclear. Germline V lookup: CDR1 SGHAT, CDR2 FQNNGV. The ends were cut back, 1 base at V and 10 bases at J, with 8 bases in the middle. This CDR3 region has 12 residues. The CDR3 is CASSLGPQEQFF. The CDR3 DNA reads as TGTGCCAGCAGCTTAGGGCCGCAGGAGCAGTTCTTC.

The J gene is TRBJ2-3, the V gene TRBV7-6; 11 bases align to TRBD1. CDR3 size: 16 residues. Losses at the gene ends were 2 bases for V and 4 bases for J; bases not matched to a gene: 5. Germline values: CDR1 SGHVS, CDR2 FNYEAQ. The CDR3 region has the DNA TGTGCCAGCAGCTTATCGGACAGGGGGCCAGCAGATACGCAGTATTTT. It codes for CASSLSDRGPADTQYF.

This sequence joins TRBV27 and TRBJ1-1, with D possibly matching TRBD1 (5 bases). Trimming cost V 7 bases and J 2 bases, with 11 bases left between them. This CDR3 spans 13 amino acids. Germline V gene sequence: CDR1 MNHEY, CDR2 SMNVEV (reference sequence). The CDR3: CASIGRANTEAFF. The CDR3 DNA sequence: TGTGCCAGCATCGGCAGGGCTAACACTGAAGCTTTCTTT.

The V and J genes are TRBV6-5 and TRBJ2-5; possible D gene TRBD2, 6 bases. CDR3 size: 16 residues. Germline lookup yields CDR1 MNHEY and CDR2 SVGAGI. V lost 0 bases and J lost 2, with 13 bases in between. CDR3: CASSYSIAGFQETQYF. CDR3 bases: TGTGCCAGCAGTTACTCGATTGCGGGATTTCAAGAGACCCAGTACTTC.

The gene calls are TRBV27 and TRBJ2-1; tentatively, D is TRBD2 (7 bases). Germline V gene data show CDR1 as MNHEY and CDR2 as SMNVEV (reference sequence). The CDR3 sequence is 16 residues long. The germline V and J ends were trimmed by 4 bases and 7 bases, with 20 bases remaining between them. The CDR3 nucleotides read TGTGCCAGCAGTTCGCCCCTAGGGGGAGGGAAGAATGAGCAGTTCTTC. Its translation is CASSSPLGGGKNEQFF.

In this sample, this clone turned up once. V and J are TRBV19 and TRBJ2-1; 8 nucleotides align to TRBD1. Per the germline V gene, CDR1 is LNHDA and CDR2 is SQIVND (reference sequence). This CDR3 spans 14 amino acids. V was clipped by 1 base and J by 10 bases; unmatched bases: 6. The CDR3 DNA reads TGTGCCAGTAGTATAGGACAGGGGATGGGAGAGCAGTTCTTC. This gives the protein CASSIGQGMGEQFF.

V and J are TRBV7-9 and TRBJ2-7; D may be TRBD2 (7 bases). Germline V gene lookup returns CDR1 SEHNR and CDR2 FQNEAQ (reference sequence). With 5 bases removed from V and 0 bases from J, the gap between germline ends came to 14 bases. The CDR3 has 15 residues. The CDR3 nucleotides are TGTGCCAGCAGCCCCAACAGGGACTACTCCTACGAGCAGTACTTC. Translating it yields CASSPNRDYSYEQYF. Full variable domain (rest looked up from reference TRBV7-9 and TRBJ2-7): DTGVSQNPRHKITKRGQNVTFRCDPISEHNRLYWYRQTLGQGPEFLTYFQNEAQLEKSRLLSDRFSAERPKGSFSTLEIQRTEQGDSAMYLCASSPNRDYSYEQYFGPGTRLTVT.

This sequence joins TRBV5-6 and TRBJ2-7, with 9 nucleotides matching TRBD2. This CDR3 region has 17 residues. Germline values: CDR1 SGHDT, CDR2 YYEEEE. The junction had 11 bases not matched to a gene; V was cut back by 4 bases and J by 0 bases. In DNA form, the CDR3 reads TGTGCCAGCAGCGCGATACAGACTAGCGGAGGCTCCTACGAGCAGTACTTC. Its protein product is CASSAIQTSGGSYEQYF.

This clone was seen just once. The V gene is TRBV7-6, the J gene TRBJ2-7, with D uncertain. V lost 1 base and J lost 1, with 8 bases in between. The CDR3 has 14 residues. CDR1 and CDR2 from the germline V gene are SGHVS and FNYEAQ. The CDR3 DNA reads TGTGCCAGCAGCTTAGGTGGGCCGTCCTACGAGCAGTACTTC. Protein: CASSLGGPSYEQYF.

This chain connects TRBV7-2 to TRBJ2-3; 7 bases match TRBD2. The germline CDR1 and CDR2 sequences are SGHTA and FQGNSA. J lost 1 base, V lost 3 bases, and 1 base had no gene match. The CDR3 length is 14 residues. This chain's CDR3 is CASSFAGGTDTQYF. The CDR3 bases are TGTGCCAGCAGCTTTGCGGGAGGCACAGATACGCAGTATTTT.

The chain uses TRBV20-1 and TRBJ2-3; 7 nucleotides agree with TRBD2. The CDR3 is 11 residues long. Per germline, CDR1 DFQATT and CDR2 SNEGSKA (reference sequence). Here the CDR3 reads CSPSGGYTQYF. The DNA for the CDR3 is TGCAGCCCTAGCGGTGGGTATACGCAGTATTTT.

J is TRBJ1-1 and V is TRBV11-2, with D unresolved. The germline gives CDR1 SGHAT, CDR2 FQNNGV. CDR3 length: 14 amino acids. V lost 5 bases and J 4 bases, leaving 14 bases between the germline ends. CDR3 DNA: TGTGCCAGCAGCGACGTCTGGGGTGGCACTGAAGCTTTCTTT. It codes for CASSDVWGGTEAFF.

Points on this clone: Different DNA sequences within this sample yield the same CDR3. The rearrangement joins TRBV27 to TRBJ1-1; D might be TRBD1 (5 bases). Germline CDR1 reads MNHEY; CDR2 reads SMNVEV (reference sequence). The V end lost 7 bases, the J end lost 1 base, and 13 bases lay between the germline ends. The CDR3 runs to 14 residues. The CDR3 loop reads CASKAGTENTEAFF. The CDR3 DNA reads as TGTGCCAGCAAGGCGGGGACCGAGAACACTGAAGCTTTCTTT.

For this clone: A read error may produce the germline difference seen at one junction end. The chain recombines TRBV14 with TRBJ2-7; D not resolved. This CDR3 spans 14 amino acids. CDR1 and CDR2 (germline): SGHDN, FVKESK. The CDR3 protein is CASSQESVSHEQYF. DNA of the CDR3: TGTGCCAGCAGCCAAGAATCGGTCTCCCACGAGCAGTACTTC.

The gene calls are TRBV4-1 and TRBJ2-7, with D possibly TRBD2 on 5 matching bases. The CDR3 consists of 14 residues. Trimming stripped 5 bases from V and 9 bases from J, with 20 bases between. Germline assignment: CDR1 MGHRA and CDR2 YSYEKL. CDR3 residues: CASSEWERGAVQYF. The CDR3 DNA reads TGCGCCAGCAGCGAATGGGAGCGAGGAGCCGTGCAGTACTTC.

The chain carries TRBV10-3 and TRBJ1-5; no reliable D call. CDR1 and CDR2 (germline): ENHRY, SYGVKD. With 0 bases removed from V and 1 base from J, the gap between germline ends came to 10 bases. The CDR3 totals 16 residues. In DNA form, the CDR3 reads TGTGCCATCAGTGAGTCCCCGGTTGCAAGCAATCAGCCCCAGCATTTT. The encoded protein is CAISESPVASNQPQHF.